This T cell receptor beta chain derives from a study of regulatory T cells in long-lasting Graves disease. This clonotype was seen a handful of times. This CDR3 has 12 residues. The V and J ends lost 9 bases and 8 bases, in that order; junction bases with no gene match: 3. Specified time point: persistent/refractory GD, antithyroid drugs over 5 years with positive TRAb. Making the TCR library involved RNA that had been extracted from PBMCs. Arm-PCR of CDR3 regions and iRepertoire HTBI primers were used to build TCR beta libraries. Each CDR3 protein is one row after TCRdb ran MiXCR on the multiplex PCR reads. Of over 650,000 distinct CDR3 sequences listed, around 30% are singletons.

V and J are TRBV12-3 or TRBV12-4 and TRBJ2-1, with 11 bases lining up with TRBD2. The receptor was isolated from a female donor with Graves disease. Sequencing used peripheral blood mononuclear cells (PBMCs), obtained when the disease was refractory, from a patient treated with antithyroid drugs. CDR3 sequence reads: CASTSGSYEQFF. The CDR3 bases are TGTGCCAGTACTAGCGGGAGCTATGAGCAGTTCTTC.